This T cell receptor (beta chain) was sequenced during a study of lymphopenia after photon versus proton radiotherapy. Findings of the study overall: Larger post-nadir TCR diversity loss correlated inversely with survival in deceased patients. Photon-treated patients lost naive T cells and TCR diversity; proton-treated stayed stable. After the lymphocyte nadir, photon-treated repertoires showed oligoclonal expansion, especially of CD8+ Temra cells.

Measured with immunoSEQ multiplex PCR; TCRdb has only the in-frame clones, and not every one. Altogether about 26,000 clones are present, more than 70% being singletons, with the ten largest covering around 5.2%. CDR1 and CDR2 (germline): MNHEY, SMNVEV (reference sequence). V lost 5 bases, J lost 7 bases, and 20 bases lay in between. The CDR3 covers 15 residues. Details on this clone: Its antigen is unknown.

Here the sequenced sample was peripheral blood, taken from a patient treated with photon-based radiotherapy. This sequence joins TRBV27 and TRBJ1-2; tentatively, D is TRBD1 (5 bases). The clonotype originates from a young man with gastric cancer. The CDR3 reads CASSPVKTQGGGYTF. Here the CDR3 DNA reads TGTGCCAGCAGTCCCGTGAAGACCCAGGGTGGTGGCTACACCTTC.